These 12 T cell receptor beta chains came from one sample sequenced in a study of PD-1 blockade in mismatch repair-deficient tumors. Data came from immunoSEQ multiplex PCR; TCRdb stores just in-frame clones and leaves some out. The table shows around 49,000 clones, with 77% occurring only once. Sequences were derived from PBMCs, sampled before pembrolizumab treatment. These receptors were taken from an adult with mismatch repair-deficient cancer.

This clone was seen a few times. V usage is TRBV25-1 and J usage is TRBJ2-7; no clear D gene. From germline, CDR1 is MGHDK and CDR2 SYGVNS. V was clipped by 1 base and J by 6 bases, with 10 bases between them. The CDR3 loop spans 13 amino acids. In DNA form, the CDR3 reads TGTGCCAGCAGTGAATTCGCTTACGCCGAGCAGTACTTC. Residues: CASSEFAYAEQYF.

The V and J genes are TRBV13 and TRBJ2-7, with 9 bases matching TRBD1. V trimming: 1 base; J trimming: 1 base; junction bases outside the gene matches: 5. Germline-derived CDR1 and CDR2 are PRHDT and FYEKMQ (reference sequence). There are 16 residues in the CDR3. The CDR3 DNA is TGTGCCAGCAGCTTAGAGGACGGGACAGGGTCCTACGAGCAGTACTTC. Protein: CASSLEDGTGSYEQYF.

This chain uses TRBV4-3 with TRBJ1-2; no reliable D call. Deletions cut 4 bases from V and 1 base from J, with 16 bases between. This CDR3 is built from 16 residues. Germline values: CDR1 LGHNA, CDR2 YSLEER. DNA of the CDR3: TGCGCCAGCAGCCCCGGAGGGATAACAGTTAACTATGGCTACACCTTC. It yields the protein CASSPGGITVNYGYTF.

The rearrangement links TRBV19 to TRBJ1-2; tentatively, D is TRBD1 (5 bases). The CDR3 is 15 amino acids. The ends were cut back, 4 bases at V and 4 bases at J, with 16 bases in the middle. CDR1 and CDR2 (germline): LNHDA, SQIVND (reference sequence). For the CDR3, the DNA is TGTGCCAGTAGTAACGAGGGGCCGACACGCTATGGCTACACCTTC. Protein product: CASSNEGPTRYGYTF.

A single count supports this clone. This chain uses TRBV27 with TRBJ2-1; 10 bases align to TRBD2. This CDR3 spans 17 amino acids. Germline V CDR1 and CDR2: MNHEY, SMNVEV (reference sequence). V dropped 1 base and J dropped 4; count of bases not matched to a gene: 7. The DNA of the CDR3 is TGTGCCAGCAGTTTATTTATAGCGGGAGGCTCGTACAATGAGCAGTTCTTC. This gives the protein CASSLFIAGGSYNEQFF.

CDR3 protein: CASSPDRYNQPQHF. The CDR3 DNA follows: TGTGCCAGCTCCCCCGACAGGTACAATCAGCCCCAGCATTTT. The J gene is TRBJ1-5, the V gene TRBV18; TRBD1 is a possible D gene (6 bases). Per the germline V gene, CDR1 is KGHSH and CDR2 is LQKENI. The CDR3 loop spans 14 amino acids. The V and J ends lost 6 bases and 3 bases respectively, with 12 bases between them.

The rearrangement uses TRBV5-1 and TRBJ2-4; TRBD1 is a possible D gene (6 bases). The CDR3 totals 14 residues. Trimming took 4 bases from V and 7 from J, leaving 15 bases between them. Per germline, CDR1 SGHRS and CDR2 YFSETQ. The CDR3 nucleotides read TGCGCCAGCAGCGACATACAGGGCAATAACATTCAGTACTTC. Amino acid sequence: CASSDIQGNNIQYF.

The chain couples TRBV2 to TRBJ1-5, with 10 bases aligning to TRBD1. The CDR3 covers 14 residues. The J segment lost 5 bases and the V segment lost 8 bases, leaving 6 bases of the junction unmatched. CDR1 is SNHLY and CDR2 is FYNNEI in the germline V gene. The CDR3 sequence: CASGKDRGDQPQHF. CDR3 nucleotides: TGTGCCAGCGGCAAGGACAGGGGGGATCAGCCCCAGCATTTT. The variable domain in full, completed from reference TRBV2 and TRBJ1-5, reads EPEVTQTPSHQVTQMGQEVILRCVPISNHLYFYWYRQILGQKVEFLVSFYNNEISEKSEIFDDQFSVERPDGSNFTLKIRSTKLEDSAMYFCASGKDRGDQPQHFGDGTRLSIL.

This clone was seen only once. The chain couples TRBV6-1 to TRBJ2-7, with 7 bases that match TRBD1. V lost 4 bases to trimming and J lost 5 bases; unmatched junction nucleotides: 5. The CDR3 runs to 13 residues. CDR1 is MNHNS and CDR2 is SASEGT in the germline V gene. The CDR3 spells CASSVDRVHEQYF. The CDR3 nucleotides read TGTGCCAGCAGTGTCGACAGGGTCCACGAGCAGTACTTC.

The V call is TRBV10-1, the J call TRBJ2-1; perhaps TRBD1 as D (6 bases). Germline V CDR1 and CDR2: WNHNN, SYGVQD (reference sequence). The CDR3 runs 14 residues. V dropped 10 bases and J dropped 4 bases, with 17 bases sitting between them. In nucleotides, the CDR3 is TGCGCCACCGCTAACGTTGACAGGTACAATGAGCAGTTCTTC. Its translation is CATANVDRYNEQFF.

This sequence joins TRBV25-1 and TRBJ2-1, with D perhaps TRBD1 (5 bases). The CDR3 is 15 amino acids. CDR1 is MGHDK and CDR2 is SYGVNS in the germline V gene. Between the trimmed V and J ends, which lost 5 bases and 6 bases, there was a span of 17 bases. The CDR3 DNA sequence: TGTGCCAGCAGTCTAAGGGGTTTGGGGATCAATGAGCAGTTCTTC. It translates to CASSLRGLGINEQFF.

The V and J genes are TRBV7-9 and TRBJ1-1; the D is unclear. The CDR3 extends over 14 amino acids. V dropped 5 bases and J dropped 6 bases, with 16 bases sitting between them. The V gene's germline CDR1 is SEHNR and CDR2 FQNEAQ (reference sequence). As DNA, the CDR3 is TGTGCCAGCAGCCAAGATCGCACCCCCGCTGAAGCTTTCTTT. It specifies CASSQDRTPAEAFF.